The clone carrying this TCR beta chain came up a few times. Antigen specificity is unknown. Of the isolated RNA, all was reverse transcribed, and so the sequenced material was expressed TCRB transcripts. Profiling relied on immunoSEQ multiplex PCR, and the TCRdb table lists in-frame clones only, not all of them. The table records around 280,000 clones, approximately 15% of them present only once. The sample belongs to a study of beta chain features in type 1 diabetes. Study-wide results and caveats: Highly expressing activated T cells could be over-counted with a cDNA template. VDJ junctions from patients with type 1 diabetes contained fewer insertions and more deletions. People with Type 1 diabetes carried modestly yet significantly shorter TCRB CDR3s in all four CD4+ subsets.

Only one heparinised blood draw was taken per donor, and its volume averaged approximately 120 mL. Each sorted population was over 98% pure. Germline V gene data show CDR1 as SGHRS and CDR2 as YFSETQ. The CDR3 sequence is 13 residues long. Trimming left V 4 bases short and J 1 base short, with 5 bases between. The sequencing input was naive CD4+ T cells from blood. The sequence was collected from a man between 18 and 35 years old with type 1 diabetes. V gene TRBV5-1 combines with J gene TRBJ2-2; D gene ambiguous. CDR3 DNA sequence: TGCGCCAGCAGCCTGAGGAACACCGGGGAGCTGTTTTTT. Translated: CASSLRNTGELFF.